Reported below is one TCR beta chain. This sample is part of a study of T cell responses to AZD1222 COVID-19 vaccine. Repertoires were generated with immunoSEQ multiplex PCR, while TCRdb's copy carries only in-frame clones and drops some. The data contain about 88,000 clones, under 95% of them singletons. This TCR was recovered from an adult in good health. This specimen consisted of peripheral blood, obtained on day 0 of AZD1222 vaccination.

The CDR3 sequence is CASSASTDSYEQYF. In DNA, the CDR3 is TGTGCCAGCAGTGCCTCGACTGACTCCTACGAGCAGTACTTC. The chain combines TRBV27 with TRBJ2-7, with unresolved D. This CDR3 contains 14 residues. The germline V and J ends were trimmed by 5 bases and 0 bases, with 11 bases remaining between them. Germline V CDR1 and CDR2: MNHEY, SMNVEV (reference sequence).